These T cell receptor beta chains were read from a single sample in a study of T cells in Graves' hyperthyroidism and ophthalmopathy. Via MiXCR, TCRdb re-called the multiplex PCR reads, giving one row per CDR3 protein. The data contain about 420,000 distinct CDR3 sequences, approximately 15% of them singletons. The sequencing sample was made of blood. Receptors were obtained from a woman aged 18-29 years with Graves' hyperthyroidism. Each CDR3 is given with its conserved first and last residue. Each record gives: clone size, J gene, D gene, V gene, CDR3 protein, CDR3 DNA. The D gene is left open where the match is weak. A row's size may be missing; if present it is once, few, many or a size class.

clone size: many; J gene: TRBJ2-1; D gene: NA; V gene: TRBV12-3/TRBV12-4; CDR3 protein: CASSSAGVRLDNEQFF; CDR3 DNA: TGTGCCAGCAGTTCCGCAGGGGTCCGATTAGACAATGAGCAGTTCTTC
clone size: NA; J gene: TRBJ2-5; D gene: TRBD2; V gene: TRBV13; CDR3 protein: CASSLSSGGRRETQYF; CDR3 DNA: TGTGCCAGCAGCTTAAGTAGCGGGGGGCGGCGGGAGACCCAGTACTTC
clone size: many; J gene: TRBJ2-1; D gene: TRBD1; V gene: TRBV7-3; CDR3 protein: CASSPGQYNEQFF; CDR3 DNA: TGTGCCAGCAGCCCGGGACAGTACAATGAGCAGTTCTTC
clone size: NA; J gene: TRBJ1-5; D gene: NA; V gene: TRBV2; CDR3 protein: CASRPAYSNQPQHF; CDR3 DNA: TGTGCCAGTAGGCCCGCCTATAGCAATCAGCCCCAGCATTTT
clone size: NA; J gene: TRBJ1-5; D gene: NA; V gene: TRBV7-8; CDR3 protein: CASTTARAPFFNQPQHF; CDR3 DNA: TGTGCCAGCACCACCGCCCGGGCCCCCTTTTTTAATCAGCCCCAGCATTTT
clone size: few; J gene: TRBJ2-2; D gene: TRBD1; V gene: TRBV28; CDR3 protein: CASQPGQPTGELFF; CDR3 DNA: TGTGCCAGCCAGCCGGGACAGCCCACCGGGGAGCTGTTTTTT
clone size: few; J gene: TRBJ2-7; D gene: NA; V gene: TRBV29-1; CDR3 protein: CSAAPTVGGEQYF; CDR3 DNA: TGCAGCGCAGCCCCCACAGTAGGCGGCGAGCAGTACTTC
clone size: NA; J gene: TRBJ2-1; D gene: NA; V gene: TRBV20-1; CDR3 protein: CSASFISYNEQFF; CDR3 DNA: TGCAGTGCTAGTTTCATCTCCTACAATGAGCAGTTCTTC
clone size: many; J gene: TRBJ2-5; D gene: NA; V gene: TRBV28; CDR3 protein: CASSGTGQTQYF; CDR3 DNA: TGTGCCAGCAGCGGGACGGGGCAGACCCAGTACTTC
clone size: NA; J gene: TRBJ1-1; D gene: NA; V gene: TRBV28; CDR3 protein: CASSVSTSSDTEAFF; CDR3 DNA: TGTGCCAGCAGTGTCTCCACATCGAGTGATACTGAAGCTTTCTTT
clone size: few; J gene: TRBJ2-7; D gene: TRBD2; V gene: TRBV9; CDR3 protein: CASSGGGAGGGRYYEQYF; CDR3 DNA: TGTGCCAGCAGCGGGGGGGGAGCGGGGGGGGGAAGGTACTACGAGCAGTACTTC
clone size: NA; J gene: TRBJ2-1; D gene: NA; V gene: TRBV6-1; CDR3 protein: CASSQGGNNEQLF; CDR3 DNA: TGTGCCAGCAGCCAAGGGGGGAACAATGAGCAGCTCTTC
clone size: many; J gene: TRBJ1-2; D gene: TRBD1; V gene: TRBV20-1; CDR3 protein: CSARLFVAWTGRNANYGYTF; CDR3 DNA: TGCAGTGCTAGGCTATTTGTGGCCTGGACAGGGCGAAACGCTAACTATGGCTACACCTTC
clone size: many; J gene: TRBJ2-5; D gene: TRBD2; V gene: TRBV7-8; CDR3 protein: CASRLSRGAGETQYF; CDR3 DNA: TGTGCCAGCAGGTTGTCGCGGGGGGCGGGAGAGACCCAGTACTTC
clone size: few; J gene: TRBJ2-2; D gene: TRBD1; V gene: TRBV27; CDR3 protein: CASSLYGTGGNTGELFF; CDR3 DNA: TGTGCCAGCAGTTTATACGGGACAGGGGGGAACACCGGGGAGCTGTTTTTT
clone size: NA; J gene: TRBJ2-5; D gene: TRBD1; V gene: TRBV5-4; CDR3 protein: CASSLAGTGGPYFLQETQYF; CDR3 DNA: TGTGCCAGCAGCTTGGCCGGGACAGGGGGCCCGTACTTTCTCCAAGAGACCCAGTACTTC
clone size: NA; J gene: TRBJ2-3; D gene: NA; V gene: TRBV19; CDR3 protein: CASTPRAGTSTDTQYF; CDR3 DNA: TGTGCCAGTACCCCGCGGGCGGGTACAAGCACAGATACGCAGTATTTT